The rows below give T cell receptor beta chains drawn from one sample of a study of tumour-infiltrating T cells in Burkitt lymphoma. Only in-frame clones appear in the TCRdb table, and some are missing; sequencing was by immunoSEQ multiplex PCR. In the table there are 7,500 to 9,500 clones, 62% of which are singletons. Sequenced sample: tumor tissue. These receptors all come from a human donor with diffuse large B-cell lymphoma. Each CDR3 is given without its conserved first and last residue. The size field is filled for only some rows; it gives once, few, many or a size class.

>TRBV5-4|.|TRBJ1-2|12
ASSSPTAINGYT
>TRBV5-6|.|TRBJ1-3|11
ASSFGMGNTIY
>TRBV7-9|.|TRBJ2-5|13
ASSLVSTFVETQY
>TRBV5-4|.|TRBJ2-3|15
ASSQEWGQGGTDTQY
>TRBV14|.|TRBJ1-6|13
ASSHSRGGYSPLH
>TRBV5-5|few|TRBJ1-2|12
ASSSSGTGSGYT
>TRBV29-1|.|TRBJ2-7|10
SVPRTGGEQY
>TRBV18|.|TRBJ1-1|11
ASSPPGNTEAF
>TRBV5-1|.|TRBJ1-1|13
ASSWGQGKNTEAF
>TRBV14|.|TRBJ2-1|10
ASSQDWGEQF
>TRBV27|.|TRBJ1-5|12
ASRGFERNQPQH
>TRBV29-1|.|TRBJ2-3|10
SVEIVADTQY
>TRBV6-4|once|TRBJ2-1|13
ASSAYASSYNEQF
>TRBV28|few|TRBJ2-1|13
ASSLGTGAGDEQF
>TRBV13|.|TRBJ1-5|13
ASSLGAVSNQPQH